Listed here are 15 T cell receptor beta chains from one sample, sequenced in a study of naive and memory T cell subsets. Both TRBC1 and TRBC2 were covered by a beta constant-region primer of two equimolar oligonucleotides. Four rounds of PCR amplified the ligated cDNA using nested alpha and beta constant-region primers plus SP2. TCRdb independently ran MiXCR on the UMI-ligation and nested PCR reads; one entry per CDR3 protein. The repertoire consists of tens of thousands of distinct CDR3 sequences, with over 9% occurring once and the leading ten covering less than 1.5%. Sequencing was performed on naive CD8+ T cells from blood. These receptors all come from a human donor in good health.

This chain uses TRBV28 with TRBJ2-1, with D perhaps TRBD2 (5 bases). The CDR3 extends over 16 amino acids. Trimming pared 6 bases from V and 3 bases from J, leaving 18 bases between. CDR1 is MDHEN, CDR2 SYDVKM, per germline. The chain's CDR3 is CASSPAPAEYYNEQFF. Here the CDR3 DNA reads TGTGCCAGCAGCCCCGCCCCAGCGGAATACTACAATGAGCAGTTCTTC.

This clonotype came up many times. CDR3 region: CASSLTVGTPDTQYF. The DNA of the CDR3 is TGTGCCAGCAGCCTGACGGTTGGCACGCCAGATACGCAGTATTTT. The rearrangement links TRBV6-5 to TRBJ2-3; D ambiguous. Germline V CDR1 and CDR2: MNHEY, SVGAGI. Trimming took 6 bases from V and 4 from J, leaving 17 bases between them. This CDR3 comprises 15 residues.

The sample holds many counts of this clonotype. The chain recombines TRBV5-4 with TRBJ1-4; weak D call: TRBD1 (5 bases). Trimming removed 3 bases from V and 3 bases from J, with 9 bases in between. CDR1 is SGHNT and CDR2 is YYREEE in the germline V gene (reference sequence). The CDR3 contains 14 residues. CDR3 sequence reads: CASSSGTANEKLFF. DNA of the CDR3: TGTGCCAGCAGCTCCGGGACGGCTAATGAAAAACTGTTTTTT.

V and J are TRBV7-9 and TRBJ1-1; the D gene is possibly TRBD1 (5 bases). Germline values: CDR1 SEHNR, CDR2 FQNEAQ (reference sequence). This CDR3 is built from 15 residues. V was pared by 3 bases and J by 3 bases, with 14 bases between. The CDR3 sequence: CASSFSVGADTEAFF. CDR3 nucleotides: TGTGCCAGCAGCTTCAGTGTCGGGGCTGACACTGAAGCTTTCTTT.

The CDR3 spells CASSQDLANNYEQYF. The CDR3 region has the DNA TGCGCCAGCAGCCAAGATCTCGCGAACAACTACGAGCAGTACTTC. V is TRBV4-1 and J is TRBJ2-7; no clear D gene. The CDR3 totals 15 residues. Germline V gene lookup returns CDR1 MGHRA and CDR2 YSYEKL. The germline V and J ends were trimmed by 0 bases and 3 bases, with 12 bases remaining between them.

This clonotype has ten or more counts. The rearrangement uses TRBV9 and TRBJ2-7, with D possibly matching TRBD1 (6 bases). Between the trimmed V and J ends, which lost 7 bases and 1 base, there was a span of 9 bases. CDR3 length: 12 amino acids. The V gene's germline CDR1 is SGDLS and CDR2 YYNGEE. The CDR3 region is CASEDSSYEQYF. CDR3 DNA: TGTGCCAGCGAGGACAGTTCCTACGAGCAGTACTTC.

This clonotype was counted at least ten times. This chain links TRBV4-1 with TRBJ2-7; D uncertain. Trimming stripped 0 bases from V and 2 bases from J, with 5 bases between. CDR3 length: 13 residues. CDR1 is MGHRA, CDR2 YSYEKL, per germline. CDR3 residues: CASSQDMAYEQYF. CDR3 DNA: TGCGCCAGCAGCCAAGACATGGCCTACGAGCAGTACTTC.

This clonotype was found a few times. J is TRBJ2-1 and V is TRBV3-1; 13 bases align to TRBD2. There are 18 residues in the CDR3. Germline trimming cut 1 base from V and 8 bases from J; bases unmatched to any gene: 11. The V gene's germline CDR1 is LGHDT and CDR2 YNNKEL (reference sequence). CDR3 region: CASSQGQWTSGSADEQFF. CDR3 bases: TGTGCCAGCAGCCAAGGACAATGGACTAGCGGGAGTGCGGATGAGCAGTTCTTC.

This clonotype was seen more than once but under ten times. V and J are TRBV5-8 and TRBJ2-5; unclear D gene. The CDR3 runs 12 residues. V lost 4 bases to trimming and J lost 5 bases, with 9 bases between them. The V gene's germline CDR1 is SGHTS and CDR2 YDEGEE. For the CDR3, the DNA is TGTGCCAGCAGCCCCGGTCGCGAGACCCAGTACTTC. This translates into CASSPGRETQYF.

There are a few counts of this clonotype. J is TRBJ2-7 and V is TRBV15; TRBD2 matches 8 bases. The J segment lost 4 bases and the V segment lost 6 bases, leaving 5 bases of the junction unmatched. The germline V gene encodes CDR1 LNHNV and CDR2 YYDKDF (reference sequence). This CDR3 is 13 amino acids long. The CDR3 nucleotides are TGTGCCACCAGGACTAGCGACCGGTACGAGCAGTACTTC. Translating gives CATRTSDRYEQYF.

At least ten counts were recorded for this clonotype. The rearrangement links TRBV11-1 to TRBJ2-7; 7 bases line up with TRBD2. Losses at the gene ends were 3 bases for V and 5 bases for J; bases not matched to a gene: 10. The CDR3 consists of 15 residues. Germline loops: CDR1 SGHAT, CDR2 FQDESV (reference sequence). Here the CDR3 reads CASSLRRENGNEQYF. The CDR3 nucleotides read TGTGCCAGCAGCTTGAGGCGGGAGAACGGGAACGAGCAGTACTTC. Drawing the rest from reference TRBV11-1 and TRBJ2-7, the complete variable domain is EAEVAQSPRYKITEKSQAVAFWCDPISGHATLYWYRQILGQGPELLVQFQDESVVDDSQLPKDRFSAERLKGVDSTLKIQPAELGDSAMYLCASSLRRENGNEQYFGPGTRLTVT.

This clonotype was counted only a few times. The rearrangement links TRBV6-5 to TRBJ2-7, with D tentatively TRBD2 (5 bases). V gave up 4 bases and J gave up 13 bases, with 20 bases separating them. CDR1 is MNHEY and CDR2 is SVGAGI in the germline V gene. This CDR3 contains 13 residues. Written as DNA, the CDR3 is TGTGCCAGCAGTTCTACTCTTCGAGGGAGTGAATACTTC. Translation gives CASSSTLRGSEYF.

This clonotype was seen a few times. The chain is built from TRBV6-2 or TRBV6-3 and TRBJ1-5; no firm D call. The ends were cut back, 5 bases at V and 7 bases at J, with 18 bases in the middle. CDR3 length: 15 residues. From germline, CDR1 is MNHEY and CDR2 SVGEGT. The CDR3 region is CASSETSGLGQPQHF. The CDR3 coding sequence is TGTGCCAGCAGTGAGACCTCGGGCCTAGGGCAGCCCCAGCATTTT.

This clonotype appeared a few times. The J gene is TRBJ1-1, the V gene TRBV29-1; D is unresolved. The CDR3 covers 13 residues. V was shortened by 4 bases and J by 5 bases, with 14 bases between the two germline ends. Germline loops: CDR1 SQVTM, CDR2 ANQGSEA. CDR3: CSVVDTLGTEAFF. In nucleotides, the CDR3 is TGCAGCGTTGTTGACACCTTGGGAACTGAAGCTTTCTTT.

In this sample, this clonotype turned up a few times. The chain is built from TRBV2 and TRBJ2-5; D is possibly TRBD2 (5 bases). Per germline, CDR1 SNHLY and CDR2 FYNNEI. This CDR3 spans 15 amino acids. V lost 6 bases and J 5 bases, leaving 19 bases between the germline ends. CDR3 sequence reads: CASSADGAGGETQYF. The CDR3 bases are TGTGCCAGCAGCGCTGACGGAGCCGGCGGGGAGACCCAGTACTTC.